This TCR beta chain was captured by sequencing in a study of blood T cell repertoires in COVID-19. At the level of the study: The analysed material was cDNA or gDNA that came from T cells, B-cell-depleted T cells, or PBMCs.

Per the original methods: The authors estimated nucleated cell counts from reference gene primer amplification. Profiling relied on immunoSEQ multiplex PCR, and the TCRdb table lists in-frame clones only, not all of them. V, J and clone size derive from that table, while D and trimming were established from the DNA sequence. The sample yields around 340,000 clones, around nine tenths seen once. The germline CDR1 and CDR2 sequences are SGHNT and YENEEA. V lost 4 bases and J 6 bases, leaving 18 bases between the germline ends. This CDR3 contains 15 residues. This clonotype was sampled from a woman aged 25 to 39 who had been exposed to COVID-19. The rearrangement joins TRBV11-3 to TRBJ1-1; maybe TRBD1 (6 bases). The sequencing sample was made of PBMCs or T cells enriched from blood (not recorded which). DNA of the CDR3: TGTGCCAGCAGCTGGACCGGGGGGCTCGGTGCTGAAGCTTTCTTT. Encoded protein: CASSWTGGLGAEAFF.